These 12 T cell receptor beta chains were all obtained from the same sample, sequenced in a study of shared clonotypes between healthy human individuals. TCRdb's copy holds only in-frame clones and misses some; the assay was immunoSEQ multiplex PCR. Among some 2,500,000 clones, 85% to 95% were seen once, and the ten largest hold about 0.41%. Sequenced: naive CD4+ T cells from PBMCs. Subset specified: CD45RA+ positively selected. The receptors shown here come from a man younger than 35 in good health. Some clones in this sample may be carry-over from other donors' samples.

V and J are TRBV28 and TRBJ2-5; D gene uncertain. The V end lost 6 bases, the J end lost 5 bases, and 7 bases lay between the germline ends. Germline V gene data show CDR1 as MDHEN and CDR2 as SYDVKM. The CDR3 extends over 11 amino acids. Here the CDR3 reads CASRRKETQYF. CDR3 nucleotide sequence: TGTGCCAGCAGGCGGAAGGAGACCCAGTACTTC. The full variable domain, its missing parts supplied by reference TRBV28 and TRBJ2-5, is DVKVTQSSRYLVKRTGEKVFLECVQDMDHENMFWYRQDPGLGLRLIYFSYDVKMKEKGDIPEGYSVSREKKERFSLILESASTNQTSMYLCASRRKETQYFGPGTRLLVL.

The chain couples TRBV7-9 to TRBJ2-1; TRBD2 matches 11 bases. From germline, CDR1 is SEHNR and CDR2 FQNEAQ (reference sequence). Germline trimming cut 5 bases from V and 2 bases from J; bases unmatched to any gene: 5. CDR3 length: 16 amino acids. CDR3 nucleotides: TGTGCCAGCAGCCTGGGACTAGCGGTGGCCTACAATGAGCAGTTCTTC. It translates to CASSLGLAVAYNEQFF. Full variable domain (missing parts from reference TRBV7-9 and TRBJ2-1): DTGVSQNPRHKITKRGQNVTFRCDPISEHNRLYWYRQTLGQGPEFLTYFQNEAQLEKSRLLSDRFSAERPKGSFSTLEIQRTEQGDSAMYLCASSLGLAVAYNEQFFGPGTRLTVL.

DNA of the CDR3: TGTGCCAGCAAGCGGGACGCAGAGACCCAGTACTTC. It yields the protein CASKRDAETQYF. This chain uses TRBV2 with TRBJ2-5; 7 positions match TRBD2. V lost 7 bases, J lost 4 bases, and 3 bases stayed unmatched. The length of the CDR3 is 12 residues. Germline V CDR1 and CDR2: SNHLY, FYNNEI.

This chain connects TRBV13 to TRBJ2-6; no definite D call. Trimming left V 5 bases short and J 2 bases short, with 19 bases between. The CDR3 consists of 18 residues. Germline V gene data show CDR1 as PRHDT and CDR2 as FYEKMQ (reference sequence). The CDR3 sequence: CASSPRPKFGAGANVLTF. The CDR3 DNA sequence: TGTGCCAGCAGCCCCCGACCGAAATTTGGGGCTGGGGCCAACGTCCTGACTTTC.

V usage is TRBV2 and J usage is TRBJ1-2, with D tentatively TRBD1 (5 bases). Trimming removed 7 bases at V and 5 bases at J, with 14 bases between. CDR1 is SNHLY, CDR2 FYNNEI, per germline. This CDR3 region has 13 residues. The CDR3 loop is CASTGLALYGYTF. Here the CDR3 DNA reads TGTGCCAGCACAGGGTTAGCGTTGTATGGCTACACCTTC.

The gene calls are TRBV7-3 and TRBJ2-5; D unclear. Germline CDR1 is SGHTA and CDR2 is FQGTGA. The CDR3 consists of 15 residues. V lost 1 base and J 5 bases, leaving 14 bases between the germline ends. The CDR3 coding sequence is TGTGCCAGCAGCTTAAGACCCGGATACGGGGAGACCCAGTACTTC. Protein: CASSLRPGYGETQYF.

The gene calls are TRBV20-1 and TRBJ2-1, with D perhaps matching TRBD1 (5 bases). The CDR3 has 11 amino acids. Between the trimmed V and J ends, which lost 6 bases and 10 bases, there was a span of 13 bases. Germline V gives CDR1 DFQATT, CDR2 SNEGSKA (reference sequence). Here the CDR3 reads CSAPGLAEQFF. CDR3 coding DNA: TGCAGTGCCCCAGGGTTGGCAGAGCAGTTCTTC.

The chain uses TRBV15 and TRBJ2-7; perhaps TRBD1 as D (6 bases). The CDR3 extends over 15 amino acids. CDR1 and CDR2 from the germline V gene are LNHNV and YYDKDF (reference sequence). The ends were cut back, 0 bases at V and 3 bases at J, with 12 bases in the middle. This CDR3 is CATSRDPAGDYEQYF. CDR3 DNA sequence: TGTGCCACCAGCAGAGATCCCGCAGGGGACTACGAGCAGTACTTC. Full variable domain (outside the CDR3, taken from reference TRBV15 and TRBJ2-7): DAMVIQNPRYQVTQFGKPVTLSCSQTLNHNVMYWYQQKSSQAPKLLFHYYDKDFNNEADTPDNFQSRRPNTSFCFLDIRSPGLGDTAMYLCATSRDPAGDYEQYFGPGTRLTVT.

The chain carries TRBV6-1 and TRBJ1-3; 8 bases are a match to TRBD1. The CDR3 runs 15 residues. The V gene's germline CDR1 is MNHNS and CDR2 SASEGT. Trimming cost V 6 bases and J 2 bases; bases outside gene matches: 6. The DNA for the CDR3 is TGTGCCAGCAGAGGCAGGGGGCCGACTGGAAACACCATATATTTT. Amino acid sequence: CASRGRGPTGNTIYF.

Only one count was recorded for this clone. For the CDR3, the DNA is TGTGCCAGCAGGAAAGACAGGGGGCGATTGTCTGAGCAGTTCTTC. Amino acid sequence: CASRKDRGRLSEQFF. This sequence joins TRBV27 and TRBJ2-1, with TRBD1 matching 10 bases. Germline CDR1 reads MNHEY; CDR2 reads SMNVEV (reference sequence). The trim removed 6 bases at V and 9 bases at J, leaving 11 bases unmatched. This CDR3 is built from 15 residues.

The V gene is TRBV2, the J gene TRBJ2-3; no clear D gene. CDR1 and CDR2 from the germline V gene are SNHLY and FYNNEI. V gave up 4 bases and J gave up 6 bases, with 5 bases separating them. The CDR3 is made up of 11 amino acids. CDR3 protein: CASSGGDTQYF. CDR3 coding DNA: TGTGCCAGCAGTGGGGGTGATACGCAGTATTTT.

The chain joins TRBV4-2 to TRBJ2-7; either TRBD1 or TRBD2 may supply D (5 bases each). Trimming shortened V by 1 base and J by 6 bases, and 13 bases separated the two germline ends. The CDR3 spans 14 residues. CDR1 is LGHNA, CDR2 YNFKEQ, per germline. CDR3 residues: CASSQGGTSLEQYF. DNA of the CDR3: TGTGCCAGCAGCCAAGGAGGGACCTCACTCGAGCAGTACTTC.